Listed below are T cell receptor beta chains from one sample, sequenced in a study of memory CD4+ T cells and cytomegalovirus serostatus. Here immunoSEQ multiplex PCR was the method, and the copy in TCRdb shows in-frame clones only, minus some. The sample consists of under 100,000 clones, 75% to 90% of them appearing once. Material: memory CD4+ T cells from blood. The receptor source for this set is an adult in good health and CMV-seronegative. The CDR3 runs from the conserved cysteine through the conserved F or W. Fields, in order: D gene, V gene, J gene, CDR3 protein, CDR3 DNA. The D gene is left open where the match is weak.

TRBD1	TRBV9	TRBJ1-3	CASSAGAGQGHGNTIYF	TGTGCCAGCAGCGCAGGGGCGGGACAGGGGCATGGAAACACCATATATTTT
.	TRBV4-3	TRBJ2-7	CASSRDLPYEQYF	TGCGCCAGCAGCAGGGACCTTCCCTACGAGCAGTACTTC
.	TRBV2	TRBJ2-3	CASSEGDTQYF	TGTGCCAGCAGTGAAGGAGATACGCAGTATTTT
.	TRBV6-6	TRBJ2-5	CASSKGETQYF	TGTGCCAGCAGTAAAGGGGAGACCCAGTACTTC
.	TRBV15	TRBJ1-2	CATSRDHYSYTF	TGTGCCACCAGCAGAGATCACTACAGCTACACCTTC
.	TRBV6-1	TRBJ1-4	CASSVLFEKLFF	TGTGCCAGCAGCGTGCTCTTCGAAAAACTGTTTTTT
TRBD2	TRBV5-1	TRBJ2-1	CASSLVLAGGGEQFF	TGCGCCAGCAGCTTGGTGCTAGCGGGGGGCGGGGAGCAGTTCTTC
TRBD1	TRBV6-1	TRBJ2-7	CASSEAGTGPYEQYF	TGTGCCAGCAGTGAAGCGGGGACAGGTCCCTACGAGCAGTACTTC
TRBD1	TRBV28	TRBJ1-4	CASSSPGQGIGEKLFF	TGTGCCAGCAGTTCCCCGGGACAGGGGATAGGTGAAAAACTGTTTTTT
TRBD1	TRBV7-3	TRBJ2-2	CASRKDRGTGELFF	TGTGCCAGCAGAAAAGACAGGGGCACCGGGGAGCTGTTTTTT
.	TRBV5-1	TRBJ1-1	CASSLRVNSNTEAFF	TGCGCCAGCAGCTTGCGGGTAAACTCGAACACTGAAGCTTTCTTT